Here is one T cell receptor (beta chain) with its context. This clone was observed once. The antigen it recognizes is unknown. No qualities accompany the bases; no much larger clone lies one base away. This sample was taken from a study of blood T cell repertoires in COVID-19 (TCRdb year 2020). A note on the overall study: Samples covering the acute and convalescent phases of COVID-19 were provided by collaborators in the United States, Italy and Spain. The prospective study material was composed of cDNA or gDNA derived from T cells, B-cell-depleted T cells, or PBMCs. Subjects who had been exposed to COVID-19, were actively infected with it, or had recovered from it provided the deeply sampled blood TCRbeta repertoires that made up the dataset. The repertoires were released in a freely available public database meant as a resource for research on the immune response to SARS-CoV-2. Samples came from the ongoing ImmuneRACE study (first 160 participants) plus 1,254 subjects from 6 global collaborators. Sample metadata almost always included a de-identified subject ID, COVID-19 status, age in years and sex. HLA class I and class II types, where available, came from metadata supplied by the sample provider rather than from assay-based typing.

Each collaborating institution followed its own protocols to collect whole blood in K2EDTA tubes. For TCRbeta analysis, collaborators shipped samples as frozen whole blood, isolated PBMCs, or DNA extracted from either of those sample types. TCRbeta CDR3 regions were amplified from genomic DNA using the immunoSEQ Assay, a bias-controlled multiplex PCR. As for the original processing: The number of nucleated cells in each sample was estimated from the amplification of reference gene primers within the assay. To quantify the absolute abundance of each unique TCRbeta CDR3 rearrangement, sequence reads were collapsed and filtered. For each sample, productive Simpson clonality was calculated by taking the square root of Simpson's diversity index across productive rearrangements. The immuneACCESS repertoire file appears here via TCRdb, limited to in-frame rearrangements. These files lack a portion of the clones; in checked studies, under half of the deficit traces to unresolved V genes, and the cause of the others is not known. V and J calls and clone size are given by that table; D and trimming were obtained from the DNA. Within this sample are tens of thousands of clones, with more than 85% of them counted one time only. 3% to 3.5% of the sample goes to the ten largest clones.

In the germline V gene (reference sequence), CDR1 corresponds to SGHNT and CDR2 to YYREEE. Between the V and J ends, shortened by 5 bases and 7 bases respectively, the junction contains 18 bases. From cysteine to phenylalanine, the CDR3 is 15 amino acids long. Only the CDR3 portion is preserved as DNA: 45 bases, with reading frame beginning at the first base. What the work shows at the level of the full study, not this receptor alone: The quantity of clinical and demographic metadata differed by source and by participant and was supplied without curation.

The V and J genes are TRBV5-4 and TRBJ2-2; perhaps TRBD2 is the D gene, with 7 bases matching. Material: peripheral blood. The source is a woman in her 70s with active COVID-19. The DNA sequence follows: TGTGCCAGCAGTCCTGGGGGGGGCTGGATCGGGGAGCTGTTTTTT. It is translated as CASSPGGGWIGELFF.